These 25 T cell receptor beta chains share one sample of origin, sequenced in a study of blood T cell repertoires in COVID-19. TCRdb's table, derived via immunoSEQ multiplex PCR, lists solely in-frame clones and lacks some. Altogether 70,000 to 85,000 clones are present, 65% to 85% being singletons, with the ten largest covering about a sixth. The specimen was peripheral blood. These receptor sequences come from a woman of 80 years or more with acute or convalescent COVID-19.

The CDR3 DNA reads as TGTGCCAGCAGCTTAACAGGGGGACGCGACGAGCAGTACTTC. Encoded protein: CASSLTGGRDEQYF. The V call is TRBV7-3, the J call TRBJ2-7; D possibly corresponds to TRBD1 (6 bases). Looked up from germline, CDR1 is SGHTA and CDR2 is FQGTGA. The CDR3 length is 14 residues. Trimming stripped 0 bases from V and 5 bases from J, with 11 bases between.

This sequence joins TRBV29-1 and TRBJ2-4, with D perhaps matching TRBD1 (5 bases). Deletions cut 4 bases from V and 0 bases from J, with 16 bases between. Germline V gives CDR1 SQVTM, CDR2 ANQGSEA. The CDR3 extends over 16 amino acids. The CDR3 sequence is CSVVLQADLAKNIQYF. CDR3 in DNA: TGCAGCGTTGTTCTACAGGCAGATCTAGCCAAAAACATTCAGTACTTC.

The J gene is TRBJ1-1, the V gene TRBV19; no definite D call. The CDR3 sequence is 15 residues long. The V end lost 6 bases, the J end lost 1 base, and 15 bases lay between the germline ends. CDR1 LNHDA and CDR2 SQIVND come from the germline V gene (reference sequence). The CDR3 DNA follows: TGTGCCAGTAGCCTCCAGCGGCGCCAGAACACTGAAGCTTTCTTT. The encoded protein is CASSLQRRQNTEAFF.

The rearrangement joins TRBV6-5 to TRBJ2-5, with 9 bases that match TRBD1. Germline CDR1 and CDR2: MNHEY and SVGAGI. This CDR3 comprises 15 residues. V lost 5 bases and J lost 2; bases outside the gene matches: 6. CDR3 amino acids: CASSPPGQGQETQYF. CDR3 nucleotides: TGTGCCAGCAGTCCACCGGGACAGGGTCAAGAGACCCAGTACTTC.

The rearrangement uses TRBV4-1 and TRBJ1-2; D is perhaps TRBD1 (6 bases). V lost 3 bases, J lost 7 bases, and 15 bases lay in between. Germline CDR1 and CDR2: MGHRA and YSYEKL. The CDR3 consists of 14 residues. CDR3 nucleotide sequence: TGCGCCAGCAGCCAGCCCAACAGGGAGAGTGGCTACACCTTC. Residues: CASSQPNRESGYTF.

The rearrangement joins TRBV7-2 to TRBJ1-6; TRBD1 aligns across 7 bases. This CDR3 is 13 amino acids long. After removal of 3 bases from V and 7 bases from J, the junction contained 0 bases not matched to a gene. In germline, CDR1 is SGHTA, CDR2 FQGNSA. The chain's CDR3 is CASSLDRNSPLHF. For the CDR3, the DNA is TGTGCCAGCAGCTTGGACAGGAATTCACCCCTCCACTTT. The full variable domain, rest sourced from reference TRBV7-2 and TRBJ1-6, is GAGVSQSPSNKVTEKGKDVELRCDPISGHTALYWYRQSLGQGLEFLIYFQGNSAPDKSGLPSDRFSAERTGGSVSTLTIQRTQQEDSAVYLCASSLDRNSPLHFGNGTRLTVT.

The rearrangement links TRBV5-4 to TRBJ1-4; D remains ambiguous. From germline, CDR1 is SGHNT and CDR2 YYREEE (reference sequence). V lost 4 bases to trimming and J lost 0 bases, with 7 bases between them. This CDR3 spans 14 amino acids. CDR3 loop: CASSAGATNEKLFF. CDR3 in DNA: TGTGCCAGCAGCGCCGGGGCAACTAATGAAAAACTGTTTTTT.

The gene calls are TRBV7-8 and TRBJ1-6, with TRBD1 as a possible D gene (6 bases). The CDR3 is 14 residues long. Trimming took 5 bases from V and 10 from J, leaving 15 bases between them. Germline V gene sequence: CDR1 SGHVS, CDR2 FQNEAQ. CDR3 amino acids: CASSREQGGSPLHF. The CDR3 nucleotides read TGTGCCAGCAGCCGAGAACAGGGTGGATCACCCCTCCACTTT.

The chain employs TRBV2 and TRBJ2-5, with 7 bases fitting TRBD1. CDR3 length: 14 residues. Germline V lookup: CDR1 SNHLY, CDR2 FYNNEI. V gave up 6 bases and J gave up 4 bases; unmatched junction bases: 8. DNA for the CDR3: TGTGCCAGCAGCGCAGAGAGGGGGCGAGAGACCCAGTACTTC. Translating it yields CASSAERGRETQYF.

The DNA for the CDR3 is TGTGCCAGCAGTTACAGGTCAGGGGGCGATGGGCCTCGTGGCTACACCTTC. Its translation is CASSYRSGGDGPRGYTF. The V gene is TRBV6-2 or TRBV6-3, the J gene TRBJ1-2, with TRBD1 matching over 8 bases. CDR1 MNHEY and CDR2 SVGEGT come from the germline V gene. This CDR3 is 17 amino acids long. Losses at the gene ends were 2 bases for V and 7 bases for J; bases not matched to a gene: 15.

This clone was detected a few times. The chain combines TRBV5-8 with TRBJ1-2, with 7 bases that match TRBD1. Looked up from germline, CDR1 is SGHTS and CDR2 is YDEGEE. V dropped 4 bases and J dropped 4; count of bases not matched to a gene: 10. The length of the CDR3 is 15 residues. In DNA, the CDR3 is TGTGCCAGCAGCCCTAAGACAGGGATCGCCTATGGCTACACCTTC. Its translation is CASSPKTGIAYGYTF.

The genes are TRBV5-6 and TRBJ1-5; D is undetermined. The CDR3 runs to 16 residues. Per the germline V gene, CDR1 is SGHDT and CDR2 is YYEEEE. Trimming left V 3 bases short and J 5 bases short, with 18 bases between. CDR3 coding DNA: TGTGCCAGCAGCTCAACCCCAAGACTTGCGGATCAGCCCCAGCATTTT. It encodes CASSSTPRLADQPQHF.

The chain combines TRBV28 with TRBJ2-5; 8 positions match TRBD1. Germline V CDR1 and CDR2: MDHEN, SYDVKM. With 5 bases clipped from V and 5 bases from J, the junction kept 7 bases outside the gene matches. The CDR3 covers 14 residues. DNA of the CDR3: TGTGCCAGCAGTCGACAGGGGCCCGGGGAGACCCAGTACTTC. Its protein product is CASSRQGPGETQYF.

The V call is TRBV10-3, the J call TRBJ2-1; TRBD2 matches at 10 bases. The CDR3 sequence is 14 residues long. The V gene's germline CDR1 is ENHRY and CDR2 SYGVKD. With V trimmed by 6 bases and J by 5 bases, 4 bases remained unmatched. As DNA, the CDR3 is TGTGCCATCAGCCCTAGCGGGGGAAACAATGAGCAGTTCTTC. Its protein is CAISPSGGNNEQFF.

The chain is built from TRBV6-5 and TRBJ2-3; 10 positions match TRBD2. CDR1 is MNHEY, CDR2 SVGAGI, per germline. After removal of 6 bases from V and 4 bases from J, the junction contained 7 bases not matched to a gene. The CDR3 contains 15 residues. Here the CDR3 DNA reads TGTGCCAGCAGCTCCAGCGGGGGGGCACCAGATACGCAGTATTTT. Protein: CASSSSGGAPDTQYF.

The chain joins TRBV25-1 to TRBJ1-3; no reliable D call. Germline V lookup: CDR1 MGHDK, CDR2 SYGVNS. The V and J ends lost 8 bases and 0 bases respectively, with 8 bases between them. The CDR3 loop spans 13 amino acids. In DNA, the CDR3 is TGTGCCAGCGGAGCCAGCTCTGGAAACACCATATATTTT. It specifies CASGASSGNTIYF.

This rearrangement joins TRBV24-1 to TRBJ2-5; weak D call: TRBD2 (6 bases). Germline CDR1 reads KGHDR; CDR2 reads SFDVKD. The ends were cut back, 10 bases at V and 4 bases at J, with 12 bases in the middle. The CDR3 runs to 12 residues. CDR3 DNA: TGTGCCACGGCGGGGAGCACAGAGACCCAGTACTTC. Its translation is CATAGSTETQYF.

The chain recombines TRBV7-6 with TRBJ1-4; unclear D gene. The V and J ends lost 5 bases and 0 bases respectively, with 13 bases between them. In germline, CDR1 is SGHVS, CDR2 FNYEAQ. The length of the CDR3 is 16 residues. CDR3 DNA: TGTGCCAGCAGCCCACGGGAGGCAGCAACTAATGAAAAACTGTTTTTT. It is translated as CASSPREAATNEKLFF.

This clone was found once. The chain joins TRBV5-1 to TRBJ1-1; perhaps TRBD1 as D (6 bases). The V and J ends lost 1 base and 6 bases respectively, with 7 bases between them. Germline loops: CDR1 SGHRS, CDR2 YFSETQ. The CDR3 spans 12 residues. DNA for the CDR3: TGCGCCAGCAGCTTGAAGGGGGCTGAAGCTTTCTTT. This translates into CASSLKGAEAFF.

This clone was seen a few times. The CDR3 coding sequence is TGTGCCAGCAGCCAAGTGGACAGGTCTAGGGCTTTCTTT. Residues: CASSQVDRSRAFF. The chain is built from TRBV14 and TRBJ1-1, with TRBD1 identical over 7 bases. V shed 1 base and J 11 bases; nucleotides not matched to a gene: 7. This CDR3 has 13 amino acids. Germline V gene lookup returns CDR1 SGHDN and CDR2 FVKESK.

The V call is TRBV9, the J call TRBJ2-7; a possible D gene is TRBD1 (6 bases). V was pared by 1 base and J by 2 bases, with 13 bases between. CDR1 SGDLS and CDR2 YYNGEE come from the germline V gene. CDR3 length: 15 amino acids. The CDR3 region is CASSVTGQPTYEQYF. The CDR3 DNA sequence: TGTGCCAGCAGCGTAACAGGACAGCCAACCTACGAGCAGTACTTC.

This clone came up once. This chain connects TRBV27 to TRBJ2-1, with D possibly TRBD1 on 6 matching bases. Trimming cost V 0 bases and J 0 bases, with 15 bases left between them. The CDR3 contains 18 residues. Germline V gene lookup returns CDR1 MNHEY and CDR2 SMNVEV (reference sequence). The CDR3 protein is CASSLSGAGTTSYNEQFF. CDR3 bases: TGTGCCAGCAGTTTATCGGGGGCCGGGACAACCTCCTACAATGAGCAGTTCTTC.

The chain is built from TRBV12-3 or TRBV12-4 and TRBJ2-3; 9 bases are a match to TRBD2. With V trimmed by 6 bases and J by 5 bases, 3 bases remained unmatched. The CDR3 is 13 amino acids. The CDR3 is CASRPTSGDTQYF. The CDR3 DNA is TGTGCCAGCAGACCGACTAGCGGAGATACGCAGTATTTT.

The chain combines TRBV19 with TRBJ1-4; 8 nucleotides match TRBD1. The germline V gene has CDR1 LNHDA and CDR2 SQIVND (reference sequence). CDR3 size: 14 residues. Germline trimming cut 3 bases from V and 11 bases from J; bases unmatched to any gene: 8. CDR3 nucleotides: TGTGCCAGTAGTATCACGGCAGGGGGCGCGAAACTGTTTTTT. Translation: CASSITAGGAKLFF.

The chain couples TRBV7-9 to TRBJ1-1; 7 nucleotides line up with TRBD1. Germline V CDR1 and CDR2: SEHNR, FQNEAQ (reference sequence). V dropped 5 bases and J dropped 0; count of bases not matched to a gene: 9. The CDR3 extends over 16 amino acids. The CDR3 loop reads CASSLWDSNLNTEAFF. CDR3 nucleotide sequence: TGTGCCAGCAGCCTCTGGGACAGCAATTTGAACACTGAAGCTTTCTTT.